These T cell receptor beta chains were read from a single sample in a study of blood T cell repertoires in COVID-19. Sequenced by immunoSEQ multiplex PCR; TCRdb stores in-frame clones only, minus some. This sample carries around 330,000 clones, about 91% of them seen once, and the ten largest clones take 1.5% to 2%. Material: peripheral blood. Receptors originate from a woman in her twenties or thirties with COVID-19, enrolled during active disease. CDR3s include the opening cysteine and the closing phenylalanine or tryptophan. The D gene is left open where the match is weak. Size is stated for part of the rows, as once, few or many counts, or as a class when the clone is expanded.

- 13 TRBJ2-7 TRBV11-2 - TGTGCCAGCAGCCCCGGGACATCCTACGAGCAGTACTTC CASSPGTSYEQYF
- 15 TRBJ2-7 TRBV24-1 TRBD1 TGTGCCACCAGTGAGGCCGGGACAGGGGACCACGAGCAGTACTTC CATSEAGTGDHEQYF
- 15 TRBJ2-3 TRBV18 TRBD2 TGTGCCAGCTCACCCCTAGCGGGGGGAAAAGATACGCAGTATTTT CASSPLAGGKDTQYF
- 15 TRBJ1-1 TRBV5-1 TRBD1 TGCGCCAGCAGCCAAAGACAGGGAAGCGCCACTGAAGCTTTCTTT CASSQRQGSATEAFF
- 15 TRBJ1-6 TRBV2 TRBD1 TGTGCCAGCTTGTTCCGGGACAGGGTCAGTTCACCCCTCCACTTT CASLFRDRVSSPLHF
- 16 TRBJ1-3 TRBV5-5 - TGTGCCAGCAGCTTGGTACAGGGCCACGTTGGAAACACCATATATTTT CASSLVQGHVGNTIYF
- 13 TRBJ1-2 TRBV9 TRBD1 TGTGCCAGCAGCGGACAGGGCAACTATGGCTACACCTTC CASSGQGNYGYTF
- 15 TRBJ1-2 TRBV19 TRBD1 TGTGCCAGTAGTTCGCCCGGGACAGGGGGCGGAGGCTACACCTTC CASSSPGTGGGGYTF
few 13 TRBJ1-5 TRBV2 TRBD1 TGTGCCAGCAGTCCGGGACAGTTTCAGCCCCAGCATTTT CASSPGQFQPQHF
- 12 TRBJ1-2 TRBV30 - TGTGCCTGGAGTCGGCAGCGTTATGGCTACACCTTC CAWSRQRYGYTF
- 14 TRBJ1-2 TRBV6-5 - TGTGCCAGCAGTTATGGGGGGGTTGACTATGGCTACACCTTC CASSYGGVDYGYTF
- 15 TRBJ1-4 TRBV18 TRBD1 TGTGCCAGCTCACCCGTGACAGGGGCAAATGAAAAACTGTTTTTT CASSPVTGANEKLFF
- 14 TRBJ1-2 TRBV7-2 TRBD1 TGTGCCAGCAGCCTATTACAGGGGTGGGGTGGCTACACCTTC CASSLLQGWGGYTF
- 16 TRBJ1-1 TRBV4-1 - TGCGCCAGCAGCCAAAAAGGGGCAAGAATGAACACTGAAGCTTTCTTT CASSQKGARMNTEAFF
- 16 TRBJ1-3 TRBV2 TRBD1 TGTGCCAGCAGTGAGACAGGGGCGATCTCTGGAAACACCATATATTTT CASSETGAISGNTIYF
- 11 TRBJ1-1 TRBV7-9 - TGTGCCAGCAGCTATGGACAGGAAGCTTTCTTT CASSYGQEAFF
few 13 TRBJ1-1 TRBV19 - TGTGCCAGTAGTTCTTGGGGGGACACTGAAGCTTTCTTT CASSSWGDTEAFF
- 14 TRBJ2-1 TRBV7-6 TRBD1 TGTGCCAGCAGCGCCCAACAGGGGATGCATGAGCAGTTCTTC CASSAQQGMHEQFF
- 16 TRBJ2-3 TRBV5-1 TRBD1 TGCGCCAGCAGCTTGTTTGGGGTGACAGGGACAGATACGCAGTATTTT CASSLFGVTGTDTQYF
- 15 TRBJ2-1 TRBV3-1/TRBV3-2 - TGTGCCAGCAGCCAAGTCTGGGACTCACGGAATGAGCAGTTCTTC CASSQVWDSRNEQFF
- 16 TRBJ2-5 TRBV4-2 TRBD2 TGTGCCAGCAGCCCCGGGACTAGCGGGTTCCAAGAGACCCAGTACTTC CASSPGTSGFQETQYF
- 17 TRBJ1-1 TRBV28 - TGTGCCAGCAGTTATTACGCAAGCAGGGGTCTGGGCACTGAAGCTTTCTTT CASSYYASRGLGTEAFF
once 16 TRBJ2-2 TRBV4-1 TRBD1 TGCGCCAGCAGCCCGTCAGACAGGGGAGGCACCGGGGAGCTGTTTTTT CASSPSDRGGTGELFF
- 13 TRBJ1-2 TRBV12-3/TRBV12-4 - TGTGCCAGCAGTTTAGATGGGCAGAATGGCTACACCTTC CASSLDGQNGYTF
- 16 TRBJ1-2 TRBV11-3 TRBD1 TGTGCCAGCAGCCCAAAGGGGGCTTCAGCTAACTATGGCTACACCTTC CASSPKGASANYGYTF
- 16 TRBJ1-3 TRBV7-9 - TGTGCCAGCAGCTTAGAAGGCAGACTCTCTGGAAACACCATATATTTT CASSLEGRLSGNTIYF
- 16 TRBJ2-5 TRBV7-9 TRBD1 TGTGCCAGCAGCTCCACCGGACAGGGAGGCCTAGAGACCCAGTACTTC CASSSTGQGGLETQYF
- 15 TRBJ2-1 TRBV27 - TGTGCCAGCAGTTTGACAGCGAACTCCTACAATGAGCAGTTCTTC CASSLTANSYNEQFF
- 15 TRBJ1-4 TRBV4-3 - TGCGCCAGCAGCCAAGTCGGCAGGCCTAATGAAAAACTGTTTTTT CASSQVGRPNEKLFF
once 14 TRBJ1-5 TRBV19 TRBD1 TGTGCCAGTAGTGGGACAGGGGGCAATCAGCCCCAGCATTTT CASSGTGGNQPQHF
once 11 TRBJ1-1 TRBV6-5 - TGTGCCAGCAATAGGAACACTGAAGCTTTCTTT CASNRNTEAFF
- 15 TRBJ1-2 TRBV29-1 - TGCAGCGTTGAAACTCGAAAAGGGGTGAACTATGGCTACACCTTC CSVETRKGVNYGYTF
- 14 TRBJ1-1 TRBV28 - TGTGCCAGCAGTTCAGGACACGGTTGGGCTGAAGCTTTCTTT CASSSGHGWAEAFF
- 16 TRBJ2-7 TRBV27 - TGTGCCAGCAGTGCGAACTTGGGGGGGGCGGCCTACGAGCAGTACTTC CASSANLGGAAYEQYF
- 14 TRBJ1-2 TRBV4-1 - TGCGCCAGCAGCCAAGATCGACAGTTATATGGCTACACCTTC CASSQDRQLYGYTF
- 14 TRBJ1-1 TRBV2 - TGTGCCAGCAGTGAATTGGTAGTGAACACTGAAGCTTTCTTT CASSELVVNTEAFF
once 13 TRBJ2-7 TRBV15 TRBD1 TGTGCCGCTGCCCCCGACAGGGCTCACGAGCAGTACTTC CAAAPDRAHEQYF
- 16 TRBJ2-4 TRBV12-5 TRBD2 TGTGCTAGTGGCCATAGCGGGGACCGAGCCAAAAACATTCAGTACTTC CASGHSGDRAKNIQYF